The 32 T cell receptor beta chains given below trace back to one sample, sequenced in a study of T cell responses to AZD1222 COVID-19 vaccine. TCRdb's copy holds only in-frame clones and misses some; the assay was immunoSEQ multiplex PCR. Of approximately 91,000 clones in the sample, less than 95% are singletons; the top ten hold around 28%. The specimen was peripheral blood, collected 28 days after the second AZD1222 dose. The receptors stem from an adult who received the AZD1222 COVID-19 vaccine.

The chain uses TRBV28 and TRBJ1-5; D gene unclear. CDR3 length: 10 residues. Germline-derived CDR1 and CDR2 are MDHEN and SYDVKM. This CDR3 reads CAVGNQPQHF. The CDR3 nucleotides read TGTGCGGTGGGAAATCAGCCCCAGCATTTT.

The rearrangement joins TRBV30 to TRBJ2-6; D call uncertain. V lost 7 bases, J lost 4 bases, and 20 bases lay in between. This CDR3 has 16 amino acids. From germline, CDR1 is GTSNPN and CDR2 SVGIG (reference sequence). CDR3 nucleotide sequence: TGTGCCTCAACACCACGAACCGGTGCCGGGGCCAACGTCCTGACTTTC. Encoded protein: CASTPRTGAGANVLTF.

This sequence joins TRBV2 and TRBJ2-7; either TRBD1 or TRBD2 may fit D (5 bases each). V was shortened by 8 bases and J by 2 bases, with 16 bases between the two germline ends. Germline V CDR1 and CDR2: SNHLY, FYNNEI. The CDR3 has 14 amino acids. The CDR3 spells CASSGMDNPYEQYF. In DNA form, the CDR3 reads TGTGCCAGCTCCGGGATGGACAACCCCTACGAGCAGTACTTC.

This chain joins TRBV7-2 and TRBJ1-2, with D hard to call. In germline, CDR1 is SGHTA, CDR2 FQGNSA. CDR3 length: 16 amino acids. Between the trimmed V and J ends, which lost 5 bases and 3 bases, there was a span of 19 bases. The CDR3 reads CASSPMSGLRHYGYTF. DNA of the CDR3: TGTGCCAGCAGCCCAATGTCGGGCCTCCGCCACTATGGCTACACCTTC.

The CDR3 region has the DNA TGTGCCAGCAGCAAAGGTTATTGGAAACAGGGATCGAACACCGGGGAGCTGTTTTTT. The encoded protein is CASSKGYWKQGSNTGELFF. The V and J genes are TRBV21-1 and TRBJ2-2; the D call in the table, TRBD1, was not verified against the DNA. TRBV21-1 is shown as a pseudogene. The CDR3 has 19 residues.

The chain has TRBV28 and TRBJ2-7; 9 bases fit TRBD1. J lost 3 bases, V lost 11 bases, and 5 bases had no gene match. Germline V gene lookup returns CDR1 MDHEN and CDR2 SYDVKM. This CDR3 is 12 amino acids long. CDR3 in amino acids: CAGGTGRYEQYF. The DNA of the CDR3 is TGTGCCGGCGGGACAGGGCGCTACGAGCAGTACTTC.

The chain has TRBV5-1 and TRBJ2-3; D is unclear. V was cut by 5 bases and J by 5 bases, with 9 bases left in between. The CDR3 is made up of 12 amino acids. Germline CDR1 and CDR2: SGHRS and YFSETQ. CDR3 coding DNA: TGCGCCAGCAGGTCTACGTTAGATACGCAGTATTTT. This translates into CASRSTLDTQYF.

The rearrangement links TRBV11-2 to TRBJ2-5; weak D call: TRBD1 (6 bases). V lost 3 bases and J lost 4, with 27 bases in between. The germline V gene has CDR1 SGHAT and CDR2 FQNNGV. There are 19 residues in the CDR3. The CDR3: CASSFRGYKADSGGETQYF. The DNA of the CDR3 is TGTGCCAGCAGCTTCAGGGGCTATAAGGCCGACTCGGGTGGAGAGACCCAGTACTTC.

The rearrangement uses TRBV7-2 and TRBJ1-2, with D perhaps matching TRBD1 (5 bases). Trimming removed 2 bases at V and 8 bases at J, with 15 bases between. Germline assignment: CDR1 SGHTA and CDR2 FQGNSA. CDR3 size: 14 residues. As DNA, the CDR3 is TGTGCCAGCAGCTTACGGGACTATCAAAGCGGCTACACCTTC. It is translated as CASSLRDYQSGYTF.

This clone was observed a single time. In DNA form, the CDR3 reads TGTGCCAGCAGTGACTCGTGGGGGGACACTGAAGCTTTCTTT. As protein: CASSDSWGDTEAFF. The chain carries TRBV6-4 and TRBJ1-1; maybe TRBD1 (5 bases). The CDR3 extends over 14 amino acids. The germline CDR1 and CDR2 sequences are MRHNA and SNTAGT. The V and J ends lost 0 bases and 3 bases respectively, with 8 bases between them.

This clone was seen only once. The rearrangement links TRBV24-1 to TRBJ1-5; D call uncertain. The CDR3 totals 15 residues. V lost 0 bases and J 3 bases, leaving 8 bases between the germline ends. Germline values: CDR1 KGHDR, CDR2 SFDVKD. The chain's CDR3 is CATSDLRTDNQPQHF. The CDR3 nucleotides are TGTGCCACCAGTGATTTGCGGACGGACAATCAGCCCCAGCATTTT.

V is TRBV6-5 and J is TRBJ2-6, with 8 bases that match TRBD1. Germline trimming cut 0 bases from V and 4 bases from J; bases unmatched to any gene: 2. Germline values: CDR1 MNHEY, CDR2 SVGAGI. This CDR3 has 16 residues. The CDR3 loop is CASSYSGQAGANVLTF. The DNA of the CDR3 is TGTGCCAGCAGTTACTCGGGACAGGCCGGGGCCAACGTCCTGACTTTC.

V usage is TRBV2 and J usage is TRBJ1-1; D is ambiguous. CDR1 SNHLY and CDR2 FYNNEI come from the germline V gene. Trimming took 7 bases from V and 3 from J, leaving 9 bases between them. The CDR3 length is 12 residues. The CDR3 sequence: CASIEEYTEAFF. DNA for the CDR3: TGTGCCAGCATAGAGGAATACACTGAAGCTTTCTTT.

The sample holds a few counts of this clone. V gene TRBV30 combines with J gene TRBJ2-1; 8 nucleotides agree with TRBD2. Germline V gene lookup returns CDR1 GTSNPN and CDR2 SVGIG (reference sequence). This CDR3 spans 15 amino acids. Germline trimming cut 3 bases from V and 4 bases from J; bases unmatched to any gene: 8. In DNA form, the CDR3 reads TGTGCCTGGAGGAGCGGGAGAGTTCTATACAATGAGCAGTTCTTC. Its protein product is CAWRSGRVLYNEQFF.

Notes on this clone: One end of the junction is discordant with germline, which a read error may explain. The rearrangement links TRBV7-7 to TRBJ2-2; 8 bases agree with TRBD1. The germline gives CDR1 SSHAT, CDR2 FNYEAQ (reference sequence). This CDR3 is built from 14 residues. CDR3 sequence reads: CASSAQGGTGELFF. CDR3 coding DNA: TGTGCTAGCAGCGCACAGGGGGGCACCGGGGAGCTGTTTTTT.

This sequence joins TRBV9 and TRBJ1-1; TRBD1 matches at 7 bases. From germline, CDR1 is SGDLS and CDR2 YYNGEE. The CDR3 is 15 residues long. V dropped 3 bases and J dropped 4; count of bases not matched to a gene: 9. The CDR3 sequence is CASSASGGGGTEAFF. CDR3 DNA: TGTGCCAGCAGCGCATCAGGGGGAGGGGGCACTGAAGCTTTCTTT.

This chain joins TRBV7-9 and TRBJ2-1, with 8 bases fitting TRBD1. Germline-derived CDR1 and CDR2 are SEHNR and FQNEAQ (reference sequence). The junction had 15 bases not matched to a gene; V was cut back by 7 bases and J by 4 bases. The CDR3 runs 17 residues. CDR3 bases: TGTGCCAGCATCCCCTTAACCGGGACAGGCTTTTACAATGAGCAGTTCTTC. Protein product: CASIPLTGTGFYNEQFF.

CDR3: CASSPQGGRTYEQYF. CDR3 DNA: TGTGCCAGCAGCCCCCAGGGCGGGAGGACCTACGAGCAGTACTTC. This rearrangement joins TRBV9 to TRBJ2-7; 8 bases align to TRBD2. The J segment lost 2 bases and the V segment lost 4 bases, leaving 8 bases of the junction unmatched. CDR3 size: 15 residues. Germline lookup yields CDR1 SGDLS and CDR2 YYNGEE.

CDR3 sequence: CAQTQTGNYNEQFF. For the CDR3, the DNA is TGTGCCCAAACTCAGACAGGAAACTACAATGAGCAGTTCTTC. V is TRBV24-1 and J is TRBJ2-1, with D maybe TRBD1 (6 bases). This CDR3 has 14 residues. Germline V gene sequence: CDR1 KGHDR, CDR2 SFDVKD. V lost 12 bases, J lost 3 bases, and 17 bases lay in between.

V and J are TRBV7-9 and TRBJ2-1; a weak D match, TRBD1 (6 bases). V was clipped by 5 bases and J by 9 bases, with 20 bases between them. CDR1 and CDR2 from the germline V gene are SEHNR and FQNEAQ (reference sequence). The CDR3 is 15 residues long. CDR3 nucleotides: TGTGCCAGCAGCCCCCGCGGCGGACAGCTGACTGAGCAGTTCTTC. It specifies CASSPRGGQLTEQFF.

CDR3 residues: CASSLVERVATNEKLFF. CDR3 in DNA: TGTGCCAGCAGCTTGGTTGAGAGGGTTGCAACTAATGAAAAACTGTTTTTT. The chain has TRBV11-2 and TRBJ1-4; D is ambiguous. V lost 3 bases to trimming and J lost 0 bases, with 14 bases between them. Germline assignment: CDR1 SGHAT and CDR2 FQNNGV. CDR3 size: 17 residues.

V gene TRBV9 combines with J gene TRBJ2-7; 7 bases are shared with TRBD1. V trimming: 0 bases; J trimming: 3 bases; junction bases outside the gene matches: 3. CDR3 length: 14 amino acids. Per the germline V gene, CDR1 is SGDLS and CDR2 is YYNGEE. The chain's CDR3 is CASSVGGGYYEQYF. CDR3 DNA: TGTGCCAGCAGCGTAGGAGGGGGCTACTACGAGCAGTACTTC.

V usage is TRBV20-1 and J usage is TRBJ1-2; a weak D match, TRBD1 (6 bases). Trimming pared 3 bases from V and 4 bases from J, leaving 12 bases between. The germline V gene encodes CDR1 DFQATT and CDR2 SNEGSKA (reference sequence). CDR3 size: 13 residues. In nucleotides, the CDR3 is TGCAGTGCTAGTCTAGGGGGGCGCTATGGCTACACCTTC. Translated: CSASLGGRYGYTF.

J is TRBJ2-7 and V is TRBV6-5; 7 bases agree with TRBD1. Trimming at V came to 0 bases and at J to 2 bases, leaving 4 bases not matched to a gene. The CDR3 runs to 15 residues. In germline, CDR1 is MNHEY, CDR2 SVGAGI. The CDR3: CASSYSGRGTYEQYF. DNA for the CDR3: TGTGCCAGCAGTTACTCTGGCAGGGGGACCTACGAGCAGTACTTC.

The chain uses TRBV19 and TRBJ2-2; 9 bases are shared with TRBD1. The CDR3 has 17 amino acids. The V gene end was trimmed by 3 bases and the J gene end by 6 bases; junction bases not matched to a gene: 11. The germline gives CDR1 LNHDA, CDR2 SQIVND (reference sequence). In DNA form, the CDR3 reads TGTGCCAGTAGTATGGGACAGGGTAGTGGACGGGCCGGGGAGCTGTTTTTT. This gives the protein CASSMGQGSGRAGELFF.

The chain carries TRBV7-2 and TRBJ2-7; the D is unclear. CDR1 is SGHTA, CDR2 FQGNSA, per germline. V was pared by 3 bases and J by 1 base, with 10 bases between. This CDR3 is 14 amino acids long. CDR3 region: CASSLDTGSYEQYF. The CDR3 region has the DNA TGTGCCAGCAGCTTGGATACGGGTTCCTACGAGCAGTACTTC.

For the CDR3, the DNA is TGTGCCAGTAGTATAGATATGAGGGGCGCGGCGTATGAGCAGTTCTTC. Its translation: CASSIDMRGAAYEQFF. This rearrangement joins TRBV19 to TRBJ2-1; perhaps D is TRBD1 or TRBD2 (5 bases each). Looked up from germline, CDR1 is LNHDA and CDR2 is SQIVND (reference sequence). V was pared by 0 bases and J by 8 bases, with 17 bases between. The CDR3 contains 16 residues.

The chain couples TRBV2 to TRBJ2-7; TRBD1 agrees at 10 bases. Germline CDR1 and CDR2: SNHLY and FYNNEI. CDR3 size: 15 residues. V lost 6 bases, J lost 2 bases, and 7 bases stayed unmatched. CDR3 in DNA: TGTGCCAGCAGGACGGGGACAGGGGCCCCCTACGAGCAGTACTTC. As protein: CASRTGTGAPYEQYF. The variable domain in full, with the rest retrieved from reference TRBV2 and TRBJ2-7, is EPEVTQTPSHQVTQMGQEVILRCVPISNHLYFYWYRQILGQKVEFLVSFYNNEISEKSEIFDDQFSVERPDGSNFTLKIRSTKLEDSAMYFCASRTGTGAPYEQYFGPGTRLTVT.

This chain connects TRBV4-1 to TRBJ2-3; TRBD1 matches at 9 bases. This CDR3 has 15 residues. V lost 2 bases, J lost 4 bases, and 4 bases stayed unmatched. Germline lookup yields CDR1 MGHRA and CDR2 YSYEKL. CDR3: CASSQQQGAADTQYF. CDR3 DNA: TGCGCCAGCAGCCAACAACAGGGGGCCGCAGATACGCAGTATTTT.

This clone showed up just a few times. The chain recombines TRBV19 with TRBJ1-2; possibly TRBD1 for D (6 bases). CDR1 and CDR2 from the germline V gene are LNHDA and SQIVND (reference sequence). V was clipped by 7 bases and J by 8 bases, with 23 bases between them. This CDR3 is built from 15 residues. The CDR3: CASIRTATTPLGYTF. CDR3 DNA: TGTGCCAGTATACGGACAGCGACTACCCCTTTGGGCTACACCTTC.

The V gene is TRBV7-2, the J gene TRBJ2-1; D is uncertain. Trimming stripped 1 base from V and 7 bases from J, with 8 bases between. The CDR3 loop spans 13 amino acids. Per the germline V gene, CDR1 is SGHTA and CDR2 is FQGNSA. The CDR3 here is CASSLGLMNEQFF. The CDR3 DNA reads as TGTGCCAGCAGCTTAGGACTGATGAATGAGCAGTTCTTC. The variable domain in full, completed from reference TRBV7-2 and TRBJ2-1, reads GAGVSQSPSNKVTEKGKDVELRCDPISGHTALYWYRQSLGQGLEFLIYFQGNSAPDKSGLPSDRFSAERTGGSVSTLTIQRTQQEDSAVYLCASSLGLMNEQFFGPGTRLTVL.

This chain connects TRBV29-1 to TRBJ2-4, with D uncertain. CDR3 size: 13 residues. The ends were cut back, 4 bases at V and 1 base at J, with 8 bases in the middle. Germline CDR1 reads SQVTM; CDR2 reads ANQGSEA. The CDR3 region has the DNA TGCAGCGTTGGTAGTGGGGCCAAAAACATTCAGTACTTC. Translated: CSVGSGAKNIQYF.